This TCR beta chain was identified during a study of T cells in Graves' hyperthyroidism and ophthalmopathy. This clonotype was found a few times. Template material for amplifying TCR beta CDR3 regions consisted of RNA transcripts. The TCR CDR3 was amplified in a first-round RT-PCR using the HTBI primer set. Via MiXCR, TCRdb re-called the multiplex PCR reads, giving one row per CDR3 protein. The sample lists a few hundred thousand distinct CDR3 sequences; around 18% were seen once. Material: blood. The receptor was isolated from a man aged 40-49 years with Graves' hyperthyroidism.

The CDR3 sequence is CASLRQGQLNTEAFF. CDR3 coding DNA: TGTGCCAGCCTTCGCCAGGGACAGTTGAACACTGAAGCTTTCTTT. The chain recombines TRBV28 with TRBJ1-1; TRBD1 matches at 7 bases. J was trimmed by 0 bases and V by 8 bases; bases with no gene match: 9. The CDR3 runs 15 residues. CDR1 and CDR2 from the germline V gene are MDHEN and SYDVKM.